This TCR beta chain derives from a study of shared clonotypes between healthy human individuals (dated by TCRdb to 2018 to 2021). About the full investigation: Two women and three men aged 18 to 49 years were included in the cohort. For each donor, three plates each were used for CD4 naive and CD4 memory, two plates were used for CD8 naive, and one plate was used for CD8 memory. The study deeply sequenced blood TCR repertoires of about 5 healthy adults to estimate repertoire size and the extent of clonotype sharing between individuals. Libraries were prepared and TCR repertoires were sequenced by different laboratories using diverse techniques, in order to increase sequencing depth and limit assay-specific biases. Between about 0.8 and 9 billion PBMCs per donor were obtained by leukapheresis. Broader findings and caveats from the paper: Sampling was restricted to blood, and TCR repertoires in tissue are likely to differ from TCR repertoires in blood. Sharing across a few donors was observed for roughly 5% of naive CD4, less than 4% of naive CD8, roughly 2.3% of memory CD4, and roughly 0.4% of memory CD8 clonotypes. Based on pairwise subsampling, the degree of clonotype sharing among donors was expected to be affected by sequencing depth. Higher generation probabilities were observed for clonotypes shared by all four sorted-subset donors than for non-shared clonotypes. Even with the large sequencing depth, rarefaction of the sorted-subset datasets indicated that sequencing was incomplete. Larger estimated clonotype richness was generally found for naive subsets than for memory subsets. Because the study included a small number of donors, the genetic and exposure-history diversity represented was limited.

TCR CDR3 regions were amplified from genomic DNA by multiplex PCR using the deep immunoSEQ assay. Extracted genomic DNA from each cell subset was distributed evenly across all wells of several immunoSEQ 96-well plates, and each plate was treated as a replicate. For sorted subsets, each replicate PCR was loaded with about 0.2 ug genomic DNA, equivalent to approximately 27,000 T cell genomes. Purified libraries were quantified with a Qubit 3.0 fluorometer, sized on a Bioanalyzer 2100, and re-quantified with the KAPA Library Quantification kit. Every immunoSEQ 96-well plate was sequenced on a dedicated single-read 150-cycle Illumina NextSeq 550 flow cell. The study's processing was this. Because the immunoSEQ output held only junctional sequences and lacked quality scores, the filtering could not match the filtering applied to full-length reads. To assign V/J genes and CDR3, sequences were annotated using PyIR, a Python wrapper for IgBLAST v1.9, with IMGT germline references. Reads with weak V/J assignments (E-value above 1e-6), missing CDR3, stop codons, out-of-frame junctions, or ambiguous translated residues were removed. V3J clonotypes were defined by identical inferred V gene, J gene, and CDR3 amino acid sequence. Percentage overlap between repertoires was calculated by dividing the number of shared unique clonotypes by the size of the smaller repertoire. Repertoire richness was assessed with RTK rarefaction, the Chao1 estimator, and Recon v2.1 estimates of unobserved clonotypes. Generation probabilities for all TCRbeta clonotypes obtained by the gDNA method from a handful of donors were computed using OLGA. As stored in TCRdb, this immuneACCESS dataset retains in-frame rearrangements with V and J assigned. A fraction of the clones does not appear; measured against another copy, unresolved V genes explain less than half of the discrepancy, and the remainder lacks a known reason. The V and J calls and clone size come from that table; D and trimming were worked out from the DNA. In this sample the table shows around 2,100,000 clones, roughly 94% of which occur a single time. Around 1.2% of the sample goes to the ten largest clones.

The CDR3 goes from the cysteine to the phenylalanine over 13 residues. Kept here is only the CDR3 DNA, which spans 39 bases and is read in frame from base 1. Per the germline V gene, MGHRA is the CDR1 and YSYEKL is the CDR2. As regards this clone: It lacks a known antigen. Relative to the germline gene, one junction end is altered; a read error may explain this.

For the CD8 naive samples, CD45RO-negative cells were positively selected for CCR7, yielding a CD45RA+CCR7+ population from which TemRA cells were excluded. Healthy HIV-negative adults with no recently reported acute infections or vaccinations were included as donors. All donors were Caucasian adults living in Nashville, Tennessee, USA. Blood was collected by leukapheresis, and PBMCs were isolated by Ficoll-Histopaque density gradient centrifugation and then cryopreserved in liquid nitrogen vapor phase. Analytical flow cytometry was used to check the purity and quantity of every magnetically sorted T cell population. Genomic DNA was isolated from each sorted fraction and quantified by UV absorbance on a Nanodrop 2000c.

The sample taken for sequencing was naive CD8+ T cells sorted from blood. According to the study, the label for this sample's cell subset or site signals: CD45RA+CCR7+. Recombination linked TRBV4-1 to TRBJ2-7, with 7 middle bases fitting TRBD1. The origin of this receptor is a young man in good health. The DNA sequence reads TGCGCCAGCAGCCAAGTTGTGGGACAGTTCAACTTCTTC. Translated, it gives CASSQVVGQFNFF.